Detailed here is one T cell receptor beta chain. This clonotype was counted between two and nine times. The antigen it recognizes is unknown. The record has no base qualities; no much larger clone is one base away. Ophthalmopathy patients had moderately to severely active disease, with a Clinical Activity Score of 3 or more, a NOSPECS grade of 4 or more, and a disease duration of less than 3 months. Exclusion was applied to patients with uncontrolled infections, other autoimmune diseases, pregnancy or lactation. Diagnoses were based on clinical symptoms, serum thyroxine and TRAb, thyroid ultrasound and orbital computed tomography. PBMCs were isolated from approximately 10 ml of fresh peripheral blood by Ficoll-Paque density gradient centrifugation. Total RNA was extracted using Trizol reagent, and RNA quality was assessed on an Agilent 2100 Bioanalyzer. This entry belongs to a study of T cells in Graves' hyperthyroidism and ophthalmopathy (dated by TCRdb to about 2019). General notes on the study: Peripheral blood was sampled at the time of initial diagnosis, prior to any treatment. To identify TCR V-J signatures that set the groups apart, the researchers used a discovery cohort of more than 95 patients, made up of 40 to 45 with Graves' ophthalmopathy and about 60 with stable Graves' hyperthyroidism. An independent validation cohort of 18 to 20 hyperthyroidism patients and roughly 16 patients who later progressed to ophthalmopathy tested prospective prediction of ophthalmopathy. The 75 to 100 discovery patients were divided at random into training and test sets in a 7:3 ratio. In addition, the study compared T-cell repertoires in thyroid tissue and in blood from over 5 Graves' hyperthyroidism patients. After blood sampling, hyperthyroidism patients were treated with methimazole at a starting dose of 30 mg daily, and ophthalmopathy patients were treated with high-dose intravenous methylprednisolone. The paper describes TCR Vbeta CDR3 sequencing of 120 to 150 peripheral blood samples, made up of 40 to 45 ophthalmopathy patients, around 78 hyperthyroidism patients and some 17 progressor patients. Overall results and qualifications from the work: Ophthalmopathy was separated from stable hyperthyroidism by a 13 V-J signature model, with 85% to 90% sensitivity and 81% to 82% specificity obtained in cross-validation and 80%/75% obtained in testing. In validation, the model predicted progression to ophthalmopathy with roughly 70% sensitivity and roughly 72% specificity, a median of 6.5 months before onset. Most expanded thyroid clonotypes (frequency above 0.001) were also found in blood, which suggests that blood repertoires may mirror thyroid immune responses. Sample size was not statistically predetermined, and blinding of investigators to group allocation was not performed.

The TCR beta CDR3 regions were amplified from RNA transcripts. For the first round of RT-PCR on the TCR CDR3, the HTBI primer set was used together with the Qiagen OneStep RT-PCR kit. Libraries were constructed in a second round of multiplex PCR, after which size selection and purification were performed. Sequencing of the libraries was done on an Illumina HiSeq2000 using paired-end 100 bp reads. The study's own analysis went as follows. SOAPnuke was used to process the raw data, throwing out any read that contained adapters or uncalled bases, had a mean Phred below 15, or lacked an exact constant-primer or identifier match. High-quality paired reads were merged using COPE v1.2.5, and each unique nucleotide sequence was defined as a clonotype. MiTCR v1.1 was used to align the clonotypes against IMGT TRBV, TRBD and TRBJ reference segments. Analysis was restricted to V-J combinations with a frequency above 0.0001, which covered roughly 99% of repertoires. The TCS score was defined as the ratio of F50 (clonal expansion) to E x V (chaos), calculated using BLOSUM62-based TCRdist between CDR3 peptides within each V-J. Welch's t-statistics and random forest reduced 500 to 550 V-J features to about 13, which were used in a naive Bayes classifier (R e1071). TCRdb's own reprocessing of the public reads used fastp at Q25 and MiXCR and kept productive beta chains. Each entry is one CDR3 protein sequence, shown with its most common DNA and genes. The V and J calls were not made by the authors but by TCRdb's processing. Recorded for this sample are roughly 550,000 distinct CDR3 sequences; about 16% of them occurred a single time. The ten largest clones capture about 31% of the sample.

The TCR comes from a woman aged 25 to 45 with Graves' ophthalmopathy. Sequenced sample: blood.

The DNA sequence follows: TGTGCCAGCAGGTCGCGGGATTGGACAGATACGCAGTATTTT. This encodes CASRSRDWTDTQYF. The rearranged chain carries TRBV5-6 and TRBJ2-3; the D gene is possibly TRBD2, with 6 bases matching. From a lookup of the germline V gene, CDR1 and CDR2 are SGHDT and YYEEEE. From the cysteine up to the phenylalanine, the CDR3 has a length of 14 residues. The entry retains the CDR3 DNA only, 42 bases that are in frame from base 1. Relative to germline, V is 5 bases shorter and J is 3 bases shorter, with 13 bases between their ends. The full variable domain, with segments outside the CDR3 supplied by the reference TRBV5-6 and TRBJ2-3 proteins, appears as DAGVTQSPTHLIKTRGQQVTLRCSPKSGHDTVSWYQQALGQGPQFIFQYYEEEERQRGNFPDRFSGHQFPNYSSELNVNALLLGDSALYLCASRSRDWTDTQYFGPGTRLTVL.